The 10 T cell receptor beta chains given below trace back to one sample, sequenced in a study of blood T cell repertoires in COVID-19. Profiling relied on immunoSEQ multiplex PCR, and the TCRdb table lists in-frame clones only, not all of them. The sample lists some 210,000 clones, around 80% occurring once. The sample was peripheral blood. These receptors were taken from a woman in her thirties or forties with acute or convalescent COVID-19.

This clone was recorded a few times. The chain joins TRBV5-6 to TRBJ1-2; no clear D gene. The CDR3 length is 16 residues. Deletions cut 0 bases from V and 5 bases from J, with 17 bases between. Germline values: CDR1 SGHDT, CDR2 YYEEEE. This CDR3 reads CASSLGVAVIIYGYTF. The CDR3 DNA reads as TGTGCCAGCAGCTTGGGGGTAGCGGTAATTATTTATGGCTACACCTTC.

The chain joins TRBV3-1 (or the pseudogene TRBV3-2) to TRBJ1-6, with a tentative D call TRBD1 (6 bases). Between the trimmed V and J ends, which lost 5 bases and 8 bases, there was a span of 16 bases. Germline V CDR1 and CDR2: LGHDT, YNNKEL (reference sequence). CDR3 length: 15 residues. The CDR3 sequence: CASSGRQVGDSPLHF. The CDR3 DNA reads TGTGCCAGCAGCGGCCGACAGGTTGGTGATTCACCCCTCCACTTT.

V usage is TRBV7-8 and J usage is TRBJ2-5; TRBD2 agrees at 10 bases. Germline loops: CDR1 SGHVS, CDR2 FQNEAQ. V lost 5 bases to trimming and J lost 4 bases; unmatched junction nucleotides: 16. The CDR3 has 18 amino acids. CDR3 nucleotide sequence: TGTGCCAGCAGCCATCCTTGGGAGCGGGAGGGCCTCGGAGAGACCCAGTACTTC. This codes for CASSHPWEREGLGETQYF.

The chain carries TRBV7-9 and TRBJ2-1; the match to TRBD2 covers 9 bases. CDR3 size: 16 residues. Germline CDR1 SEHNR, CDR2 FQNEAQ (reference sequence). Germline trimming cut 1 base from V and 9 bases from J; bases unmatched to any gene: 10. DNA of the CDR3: TGTGCCAGCAGCTTAGGACCGGCGGGAGGGCTTGGTGAGCAGTTCTTC. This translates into CASSLGPAGGLGEQFF.

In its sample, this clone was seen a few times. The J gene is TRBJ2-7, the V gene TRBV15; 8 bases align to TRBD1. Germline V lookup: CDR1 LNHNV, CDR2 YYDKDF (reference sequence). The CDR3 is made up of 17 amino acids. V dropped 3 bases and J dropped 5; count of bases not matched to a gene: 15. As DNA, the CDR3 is TGTGCCACCAGCAGGAAACCCCAGGGGGCGACTCTCAACGAGCAGTACTTC. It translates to CATSRKPQGATLNEQYF.

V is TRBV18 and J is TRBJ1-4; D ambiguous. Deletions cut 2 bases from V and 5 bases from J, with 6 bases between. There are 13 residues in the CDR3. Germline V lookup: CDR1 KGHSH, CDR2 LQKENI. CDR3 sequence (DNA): TGTGCCAGCTCACCAGGCAGGAATGAAAAACTGTTTTTT. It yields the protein CASSPGRNEKLFF.

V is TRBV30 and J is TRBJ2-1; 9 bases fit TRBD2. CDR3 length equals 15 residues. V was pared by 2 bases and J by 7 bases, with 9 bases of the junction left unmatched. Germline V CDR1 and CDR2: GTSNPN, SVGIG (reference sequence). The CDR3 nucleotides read TGTGCCTGGAGTCGGGGCCAGCGGGGGGATAATGAGCAGTTCTTC. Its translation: CAWSRGQRGDNEQFF.

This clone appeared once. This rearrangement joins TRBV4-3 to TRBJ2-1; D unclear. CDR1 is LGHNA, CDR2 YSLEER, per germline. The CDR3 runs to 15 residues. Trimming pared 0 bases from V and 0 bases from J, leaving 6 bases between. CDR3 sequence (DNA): TGCGCCAGCAGCCAAGATGTCAGCTCCTACAATGAGCAGTTCTTC. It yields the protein CASSQDVSSYNEQFF.

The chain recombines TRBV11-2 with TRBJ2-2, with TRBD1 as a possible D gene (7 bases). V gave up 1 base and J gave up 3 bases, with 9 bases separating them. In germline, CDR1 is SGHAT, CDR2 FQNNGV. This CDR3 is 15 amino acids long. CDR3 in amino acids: CASSLGGTDTGELFF. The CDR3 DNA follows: TGTGCCAGCAGCTTAGGCGGGACAGACACCGGGGAGCTGTTTTTT.

CDR3 sequence: CAWSTGRGRHTEAFF. The CDR3 DNA reads TGTGCCTGGAGTACAGGTAGGGGTCGTCACACTGAAGCTTTCTTT. The chain recombines TRBV30 with TRBJ1-1; D is possibly TRBD1 (5 bases). CDR1 is GTSNPN, CDR2 SVGIG, per germline (reference sequence). V was pared by 2 bases and J by 3 bases, with 16 bases between. This CDR3 spans 15 amino acids.